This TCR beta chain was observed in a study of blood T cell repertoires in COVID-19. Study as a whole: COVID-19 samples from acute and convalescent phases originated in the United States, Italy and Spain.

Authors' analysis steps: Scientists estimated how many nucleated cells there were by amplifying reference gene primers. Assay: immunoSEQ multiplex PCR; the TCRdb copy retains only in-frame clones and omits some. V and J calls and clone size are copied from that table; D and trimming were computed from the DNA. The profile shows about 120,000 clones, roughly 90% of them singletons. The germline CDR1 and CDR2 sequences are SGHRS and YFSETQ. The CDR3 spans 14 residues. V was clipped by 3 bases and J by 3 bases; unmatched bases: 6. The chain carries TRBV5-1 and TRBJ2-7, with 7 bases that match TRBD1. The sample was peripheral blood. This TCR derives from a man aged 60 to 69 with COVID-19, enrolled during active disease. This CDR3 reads CASSWDRGGYEQYF. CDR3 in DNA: TGCGCCAGCAGCTGGGACAGAGGCGGCTACGAGCAGTACTTC.